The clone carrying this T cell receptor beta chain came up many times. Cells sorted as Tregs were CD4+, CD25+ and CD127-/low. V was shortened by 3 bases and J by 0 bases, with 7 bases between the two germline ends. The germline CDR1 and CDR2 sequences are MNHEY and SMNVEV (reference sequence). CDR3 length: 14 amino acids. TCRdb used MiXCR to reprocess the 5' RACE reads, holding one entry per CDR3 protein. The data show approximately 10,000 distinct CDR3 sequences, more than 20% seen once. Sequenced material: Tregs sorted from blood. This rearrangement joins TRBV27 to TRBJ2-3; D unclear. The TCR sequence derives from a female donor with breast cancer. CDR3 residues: CASSFRASTDTQYF. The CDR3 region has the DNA TGTGCCAGCAGTTTCCGGGCCAGCACAGATACGCAGTATTTT.